These 21 T cell receptor beta chains were sequenced from one sample in a study of regulatory T cells in long-lasting Graves disease. Time point defined: newly diagnosed GD, antithyroid drugs for less than 3 months. PBMCs were the source of the RNA used for TCR sequencing. Sequencing libraries for TCR beta were prepared with iRepertoire HTBI primers and Arm-PCR of CDR3 regions. Each CDR3 protein is one row after TCRdb ran MiXCR on the multiplex PCR reads. The sample includes more than 450,000 distinct CDR3 sequences, about 12% of them seen just once. These same records also appear under a second study, on T cells in Graves' hyperthyroidism and ophthalmopathy.

Sequenced material: peripheral blood mononuclear cells (PBMCs), taken at new diagnosis, from a patient treated with antithyroid drugs. The receptors were gathered from a woman younger than 45 with Graves disease.

This clonotype was found a few times. V usage is TRBV18 and J usage is TRBJ2-3; 8 bases align to TRBD2. Per germline, CDR1 KGHSH and CDR2 LQKENI. The CDR3 has 16 residues. Trimming at V came to 3 bases and at J to 5 bases, leaving 10 bases not matched to a gene. The DNA for the CDR3 is TGTGCCAGCTCACCCCGGGCGGGAGGCCCGGGAGATACGCAGTATTTT. Translation: CASSPRAGGPGDTQYF.

As to this clonotype: The CDR3 does not end in the conserved phenylalanine or tryptophan, so this is likely a read error. The chain couples TRBV11-3 to TRBJ2-5; the D is unclear. With 6 bases removed from V and 4 bases from J, the gap between germline ends came to 18 bases. The germline gives CDR1 SGHNT, CDR2 YENEEA. The CDR3 contains 15 residues. CDR3: CASSYLRACPETQYV. The CDR3 nucleotides read TGTGCCAGCAGTTACCTCCGGGCCTGCCCAGAGACCCAGTACGTC.

There are many counts of this clonotype. The V call is TRBV28, the J call TRBJ2-4, with D unclear. The V end was cut by 8 bases, the J end by 0 bases, with 17 bases between. Germline V gene lookup returns CDR1 MDHEN and CDR2 SYDVKM. The length of the CDR3 is 16 residues. The CDR3 loop is CASVGSQSLAKNIQYF. The DNA for the CDR3 is TGTGCCAGCGTGGGCTCGCAGTCTCTAGCCAAAAACATTCAGTACTTC.

At least ten counts were recorded for this clonotype. The V and J genes are TRBV27 and TRBJ2-7; 8 bases fit TRBD2. Germline CDR1 reads MNHEY; CDR2 reads SMNVEV (reference sequence). V shed 2 bases, J shed 2 bases, and the junction held 8 bases outside the gene matches. This CDR3 has 16 residues. Here the CDR3 reads CASSLVLAEGAYEQYF. Here the CDR3 DNA reads TGTGCCAGCAGTTTAGTACTAGCGGAGGGGGCCTACGAGCAGTACTTC.

This clonotype was observed many times. The gene calls are TRBV27 and TRBJ1-6; a weak D match, TRBD1 (5 bases). Per the germline V gene, CDR1 is MNHEY and CDR2 is SMNVEV (reference sequence). V lost 4 bases, J lost 8 bases, and 15 bases lay in between. There are 15 residues in the CDR3. As DNA, the CDR3 is TGTGCCAGCAGTTGGGACCCACGACAGTATTCACCCCTCCACTTT. Amino acid sequence: CASSWDPRQYSPLHF.

The table lists this clonotype with a few counts. The chain recombines TRBV7-9 with TRBJ2-7; unclear D gene. Trimming took off 6 bases at V and 5 bases at J, with 14 bases between the two ends. In germline, CDR1 is SEHNR, CDR2 FQNEAQ (reference sequence). The CDR3 runs to 13 residues. The CDR3 loop is CASSRRVKDEQYF. In DNA, the CDR3 is TGTGCCAGCAGTAGAAGGGTTAAGGACGAGCAGTACTTC.

This clonotype has a count of ten or more. The rearrangement uses TRBV6-1 and TRBJ2-5; TRBD1 agrees at 8 bases. V gave up 3 bases and J gave up 5 bases; unmatched junction bases: 2. Germline lookup yields CDR1 MNHNS and CDR2 SASEGT. The CDR3 is 13 residues long. The CDR3 region has the DNA TGTGCCAGCAGTGAGACAGGGGTGGAGACCCAGTACTTC. This codes for CASSETGVETQYF.

This clonotype showed up many times. In DNA, the CDR3 is TGTGCCAGCAGGCGTACAGGGGGAGAGACCCAGTACTTC. Residues: CASRRTGGETQYF. V gene TRBV27 combines with J gene TRBJ2-5, with 8 bases aligning to TRBD1. The CDR3 has 13 residues. Germline V gene lookup returns CDR1 MNHEY and CDR2 SMNVEV (reference sequence). Losses at the gene ends were 6 bases for V and 4 bases for J; bases not matched to a gene: 4.

The table lists this clonotype with many counts. This rearrangement joins TRBV2 to TRBJ1-4; D gene unclear. Germline V gene sequence: CDR1 SNHLY, CDR2 FYNNEI. CDR3 length: 12 residues. Trimming pared 4 bases from V and 5 bases from J, leaving 5 bases between. The CDR3 coding sequence is TGTGCCAGCAGTGTGGCGAATGAAAAACTGTTTTTT. Its translation: CASSVANEKLFF.

At least ten counts were recorded for this clonotype. V and J are TRBV9 and TRBJ2-1, with 10 bases aligning to TRBD2. This CDR3 comprises 14 residues. Trimming cost V 2 bases and J 5 bases; bases outside gene matches: 1. CDR1 and CDR2 (germline): SGDLS, YYNGEE. The CDR3 DNA follows: TGTGCCAGCAGCGTCGGACTAGCGGACAATGAGCAGTTCTTC. It translates to CASSVGLADNEQFF.

CDR3 loop: CASSPTATGTLIYF. The CDR3 DNA is TGTGCCAGCAGTCCAACAGCCACAGGGACCCTCATTTATTTT. V is TRBV6-4 and J is TRBJ2-3; a weak D match, TRBD1 (6 bases). The V and J ends lost 5 bases and 15 bases respectively, with 24 bases between them. Germline CDR1 reads MRHNA; CDR2 reads SNTAGT. This CDR3 contains 14 residues.

This clonotype was picked up many times. V and J are TRBV4-1 and TRBJ2-7; no clear D gene. V gave up 4 bases and J gave up 4 bases, with 17 bases separating them. Germline V gene sequence: CDR1 MGHRA, CDR2 YSYEKL. The CDR3 is 15 residues long. The CDR3 sequence: CASSPSPGPMYEQYF. In DNA, the CDR3 is TGCGCCAGCAGCCCGAGCCCGGGTCCGATGTACGAGCAGTACTTC.

This clonotype was found many times. J is TRBJ2-1 and V is TRBV19; TRBD1 or TRBD2 may be the D gene (5 bases each). Trimming left V 2 bases short and J 0 bases short, with 23 bases between. This CDR3 spans 20 amino acids. CDR1 is LNHDA and CDR2 is SQIVND in the germline V gene (reference sequence). Here the CDR3 reads CASSIIAGGSVLSSYNEQFF. CDR3 DNA: TGTGCCAGTAGTATAATAGCTGGGGGTTCGGTGTTGAGCTCCTACAATGAGCAGTTCTTC.

This clonotype was counted at least ten times. The chain uses TRBV6-2 or TRBV6-3 and TRBJ2-7; D possibly corresponds to TRBD1 (6 bases). Germline CDR1 MNHEY, CDR2 SVGEGT. The CDR3 loop spans 15 amino acids. V lost 0 bases to trimming and J lost 2 bases, with 11 bases between them. CDR3 sequence (DNA): TGTGCCAGCAGTTACTCAACAGGGACAACCTACGAGCAGTACTTC. It codes for CASSYSTGTTYEQYF.

This clonotype showed up many times. The chain has TRBV27 and TRBJ2-7; D not certain. Germline CDR1 is MNHEY and CDR2 is SMNVEV (reference sequence). V lost 5 bases, J lost 3 bases, and 11 bases lay in between. The CDR3 is 13 residues long. This chain's CDR3 is CASSRWVHYEQYF. CDR3 nucleotides: TGTGCCAGCAGTCGATGGGTCCACTACGAGCAGTACTTC.

The chain couples TRBV12-3 or TRBV12-4 to TRBJ1-2; D possibly corresponds to TRBD1 (5 bases). Trimming cost V 8 bases and J 4 bases, with 29 bases left between them. The CDR3 consists of 18 residues. The CDR3 is CASHRGTRGSEKPYGYTF. In nucleotides, the CDR3 is TGTGCCAGCCATAGGGGCACACGGGGCTCCGAAAAGCCCTATGGCTACACCTTC.

Many counts were recorded for this clonotype. CDR3 loop: CASSHEPYSNQPQHF. CDR3 coding DNA: TGTGCCAGCTCACACGAACCCTATAGCAATCAGCCCCAGCATTTT. This chain links TRBV18 with TRBJ1-5; no clear D. Germline V gene sequence: CDR1 KGHSH, CDR2 LQKENI. The CDR3 contains 15 residues. V lost 4 bases to trimming and J lost 0 bases, with 10 bases between them.

V and J are TRBV5-8 and TRBJ2-7; D is unclear. Per the germline V gene, CDR1 is SGHTS and CDR2 is YDEGEE. This CDR3 contains 14 residues. With 7 bases removed from V and 0 bases from J, the gap between germline ends came to 14 bases. CDR3 region: CASSGVKSSYEQYF. The CDR3 region has the DNA TGTGCCAGCTCTGGGGTGAAAAGCTCCTACGAGCAGTACTTC.

This clonotype has at least ten counts. V gene TRBV18 combines with J gene TRBJ1-2, with D unresolved. The CDR3 sequence is 14 residues long. The ends were cut back, 2 bases at V and 5 bases at J, with 12 bases in the middle. Germline V gene data show CDR1 as KGHSH and CDR2 as LQKENI. For the CDR3, the DNA is TGTGCCAGCTCACCAATCGACACAGATTATGGCTACACCTTC. As protein: CASSPIDTDYGYTF.

This clonotype came up many times. The chain combines TRBV14 with TRBJ1-1; 9 bases are shared with TRBD1. V lost 1 base, J lost 10 bases, and 16 bases stayed unmatched. The CDR3 consists of 17 residues. The V gene's germline CDR1 is SGHDN and CDR2 FVKESK. CDR3 in amino acids: CASSQGPPGQGIWGAFF. DNA of the CDR3: TGTGCCAGCAGCCAAGGCCCGCCGGGACAGGGCATCTGGGGAGCTTTCTTT.

Only a few counts were recorded for this clonotype. The junction and the germline gene differ at one end; a read error may be behind it. The V and J genes are TRBV11-2 and TRBJ2-1, with D maybe TRBD2 (5 bases). This CDR3 comprises 17 residues. CDR1 SGHAT and CDR2 FQNNGV come from the germline V gene. The CDR3 DNA sequence: TGCGCCAGCAGCCAAGATCACCCCAGCGGAAACTACAATGAGCAGTTCTTC. Translated: CASSQDHPSGNYNEQFF.